This T cell receptor (beta chain) was retrieved from a study of CD8 T cells in Susac syndrome. The sample holds a few counts of this clonotype. V lost 0 bases to trimming and J lost 2 bases, with 8 bases between them. Germline V gives CDR1 SGDLS, CDR2 YYNGEE. The CDR3 runs 14 residues. Reverse transcription of about 0.45 to 1 ug RNA was carried out with random hexamers. One entry per CDR3 protein, called by TCRdb with MiXCR from the immunoSEQ multiplex PCR reads. The table shows 180,000 or so distinct CDR3 sequences, with more than 90% occurring only once. Sequencing was performed on CD4+ T cells from PBMCs. This clonotype originated in a human donor in good health. V gene TRBV9 combines with J gene TRBJ2-5, with D possibly TRBD1 on 5 matching bases. The CDR3 bases are TGTGCCAGCAGCGTAGGTAACAGGCAAGAGACCCAGTACTTC. Protein sequence: CASSVGNRQETQYF.